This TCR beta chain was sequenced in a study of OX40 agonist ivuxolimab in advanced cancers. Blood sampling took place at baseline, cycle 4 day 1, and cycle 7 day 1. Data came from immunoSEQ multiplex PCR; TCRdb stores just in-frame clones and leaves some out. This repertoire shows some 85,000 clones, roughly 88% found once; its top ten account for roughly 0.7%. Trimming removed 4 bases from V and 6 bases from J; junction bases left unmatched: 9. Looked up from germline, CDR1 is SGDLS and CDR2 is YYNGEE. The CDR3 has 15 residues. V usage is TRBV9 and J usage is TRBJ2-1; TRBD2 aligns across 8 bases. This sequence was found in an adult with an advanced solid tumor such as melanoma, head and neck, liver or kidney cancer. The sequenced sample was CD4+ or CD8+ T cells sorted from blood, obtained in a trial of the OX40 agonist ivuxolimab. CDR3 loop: CASSIRSGNSNEQFF. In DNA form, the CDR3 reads TGTGCCAGCAGCATCCGTAGCGGGAACAGCAATGAGCAGTTCTTC.